This T cell receptor beta chain is drawn from a study of T cells after yellow fever vaccination. V gave up 1 base and J gave up 1 base, with 10 bases separating them. The CDR3 is made up of 15 amino acids. Germline CDR1 MGHRA, CDR2 YSYEKL. Production of TCR cDNA was by 5'RACE template switching, which also added a universal primer site and UMIs. TCRdb re-derived calls from the 5' RACE reads in MiXCR, one entry per CDR3 protein. The profile shows roughly 340,000 distinct CDR3 sequences, 3% to 4.5% of them singletons. In its sample, this clonotype was seen a few times. What it binds is unknown. Regarding the study as a whole: Clonotype sharing between CD4 and CD8 compartments was small.

Source: PBMCs, taken 5 days after the yellow fever booster vaccination. The receptor comes from a young man who received the YFV17D yellow fever vaccine. The chain recombines TRBV4-1 with TRBJ1-1; D may be TRBD1 (5 bases). This chain's CDR3 is CASSQAQGENTEAFF. CDR3 bases: TGCGCCAGCAGCCAAGCCCAAGGGGAGAACACTGAAGCTTTCTTT.